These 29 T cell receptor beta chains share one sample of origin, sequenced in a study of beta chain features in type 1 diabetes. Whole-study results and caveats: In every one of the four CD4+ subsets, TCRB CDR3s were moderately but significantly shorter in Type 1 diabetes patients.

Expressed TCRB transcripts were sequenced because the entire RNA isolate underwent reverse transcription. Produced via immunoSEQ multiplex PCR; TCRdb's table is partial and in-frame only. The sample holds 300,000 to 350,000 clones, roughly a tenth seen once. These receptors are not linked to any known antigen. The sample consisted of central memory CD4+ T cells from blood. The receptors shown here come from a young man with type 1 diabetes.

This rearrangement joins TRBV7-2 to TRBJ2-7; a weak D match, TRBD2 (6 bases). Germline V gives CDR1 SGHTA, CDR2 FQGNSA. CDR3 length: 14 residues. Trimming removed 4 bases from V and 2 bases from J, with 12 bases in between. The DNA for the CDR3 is TGTGCCAGCAGCTACGACGGCGGGACCTACGAGCAGTACTTC. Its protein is CASSYDGGTYEQYF.

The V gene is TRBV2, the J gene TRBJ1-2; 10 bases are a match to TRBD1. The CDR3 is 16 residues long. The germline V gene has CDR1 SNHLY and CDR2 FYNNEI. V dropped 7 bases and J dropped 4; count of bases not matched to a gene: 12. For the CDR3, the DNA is TGTGCCAGCAACCCTCGGGACAGGGGTTCAAGCTATGGCTACACCTTC. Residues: CASNPRDRGSSYGYTF.

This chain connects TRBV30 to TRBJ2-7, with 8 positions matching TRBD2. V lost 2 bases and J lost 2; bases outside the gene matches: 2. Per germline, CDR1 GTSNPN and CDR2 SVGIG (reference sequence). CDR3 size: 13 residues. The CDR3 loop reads CAWSRGLAYEQYF. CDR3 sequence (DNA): TGTGCCTGGAGTAGGGGACTAGCCTACGAGCAGTACTTC.

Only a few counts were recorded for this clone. CDR3 in DNA: TGTGCCTGGAGTAAAGGGGCTACTGGGGCCAACGTCCTGACTTTC. It yields the protein CAWSKGATGANVLTF. The chain recombines TRBV30 with TRBJ2-6; possibly TRBD1 for D (5 bases). The length of the CDR3 is 15 residues. In germline, CDR1 is GTSNPN, CDR2 SVGIG (reference sequence). The germline V and J ends were trimmed by 2 bases and 2 bases, with 10 bases remaining between them. The whole variable domain, filled in from reference TRBV30 and TRBJ2-6, reads SQTIHQWPATLVQPVGSPLSLECTVEGTSNPNLYWYRQAAGRGLQLLFYSVGIGQISSEVPQNLSASRPQDRQFILSSKKLLLSDSGFYLCAWSKGATGANVLTFGAGSRLTVL.

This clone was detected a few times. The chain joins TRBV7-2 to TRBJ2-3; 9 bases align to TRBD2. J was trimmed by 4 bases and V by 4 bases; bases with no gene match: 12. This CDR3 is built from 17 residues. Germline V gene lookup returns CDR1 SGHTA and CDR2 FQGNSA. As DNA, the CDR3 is TGTGCCAGCAGCTCCGCCGGGCGGGGGGGCCTGGCAGATACGCAGTATTTT. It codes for CASSSAGRGGLADTQYF.

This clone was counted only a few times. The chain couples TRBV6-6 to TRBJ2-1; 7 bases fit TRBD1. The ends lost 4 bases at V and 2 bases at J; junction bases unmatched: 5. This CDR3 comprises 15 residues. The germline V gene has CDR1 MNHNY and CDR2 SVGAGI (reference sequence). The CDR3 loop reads CASSSRGQTYNEQFF. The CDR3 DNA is TGTGCCAGCAGTTCTAGGGGACAGACCTACAATGAGCAGTTCTTC.

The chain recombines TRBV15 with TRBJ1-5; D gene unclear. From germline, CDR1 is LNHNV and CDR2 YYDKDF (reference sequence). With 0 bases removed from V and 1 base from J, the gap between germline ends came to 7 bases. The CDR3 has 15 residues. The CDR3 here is CATSREMRSNQPQHF. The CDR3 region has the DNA TGTGCCACCAGCAGAGAAATGAGGAGCAATCAGCCCCAGCATTTT.

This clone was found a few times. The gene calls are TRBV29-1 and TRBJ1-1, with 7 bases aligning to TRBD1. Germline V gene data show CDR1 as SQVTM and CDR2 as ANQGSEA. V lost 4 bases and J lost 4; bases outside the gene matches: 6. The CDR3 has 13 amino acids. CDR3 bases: TGCAGCGTTGGACAGGGTAAAGCCACTGAAGCTTTCTTT. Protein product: CSVGQGKATEAFF.

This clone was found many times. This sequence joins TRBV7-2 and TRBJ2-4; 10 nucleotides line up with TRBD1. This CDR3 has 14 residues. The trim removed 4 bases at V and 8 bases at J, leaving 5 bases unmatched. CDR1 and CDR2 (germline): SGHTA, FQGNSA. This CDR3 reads CASSYGTGVYIQYF. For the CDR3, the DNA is TGTGCCAGCAGCTACGGGACAGGGGTATACATTCAGTACTTC.

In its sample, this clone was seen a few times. Here the CDR3 reads CAWSGVSHEKLFF. The DNA of the CDR3 is TGTGCCTGGTCAGGGGTTTCACATGAAAAACTGTTTTTT. The gene calls are TRBV30 and TRBJ1-4, with D perhaps TRBD1 (6 bases). This CDR3 region has 13 residues. V was clipped by 5 bases and J by 6 bases, with 13 bases between them. Per germline, CDR1 GTSNPN and CDR2 SVGIG (reference sequence).

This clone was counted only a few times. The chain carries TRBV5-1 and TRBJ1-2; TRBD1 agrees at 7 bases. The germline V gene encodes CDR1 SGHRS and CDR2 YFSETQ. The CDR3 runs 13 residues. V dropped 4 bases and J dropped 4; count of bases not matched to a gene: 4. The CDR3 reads CASSLRDSYGYTF. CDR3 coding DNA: TGCGCCAGCAGCCTCCGGGACAGCTATGGCTACACCTTC.

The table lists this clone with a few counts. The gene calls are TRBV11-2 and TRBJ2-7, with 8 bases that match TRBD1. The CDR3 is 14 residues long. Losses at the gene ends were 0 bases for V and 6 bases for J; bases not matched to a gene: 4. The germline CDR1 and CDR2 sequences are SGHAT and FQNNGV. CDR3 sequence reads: CASSLDPDRGEQYF. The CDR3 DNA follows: TGTGCCAGCAGCTTAGACCCAGACAGGGGCGAGCAGTACTTC.

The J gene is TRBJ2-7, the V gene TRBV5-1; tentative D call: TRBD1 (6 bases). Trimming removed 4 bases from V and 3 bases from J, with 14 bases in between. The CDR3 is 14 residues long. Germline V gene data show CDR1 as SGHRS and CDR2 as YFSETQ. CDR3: CASSPQGSGYEQYF. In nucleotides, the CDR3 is TGCGCCAGCAGCCCACAGGGCTCAGGCTACGAGCAGTACTTC.

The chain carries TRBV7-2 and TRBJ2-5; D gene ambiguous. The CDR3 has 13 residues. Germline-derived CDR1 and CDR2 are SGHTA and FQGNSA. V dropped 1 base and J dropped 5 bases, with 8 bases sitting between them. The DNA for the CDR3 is TGTGCCAGCAGCTTAGGGTTCCTGGAGACCCAGTACTTC. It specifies CASSLGFLETQYF.

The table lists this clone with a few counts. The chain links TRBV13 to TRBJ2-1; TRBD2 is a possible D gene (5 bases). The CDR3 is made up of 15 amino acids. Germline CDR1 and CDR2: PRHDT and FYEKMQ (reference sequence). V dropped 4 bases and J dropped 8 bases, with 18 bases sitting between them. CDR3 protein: CASSSGLIGLDEQFF. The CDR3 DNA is TGTGCCAGCAGCTCCGGACTGATCGGTCTGGATGAGCAGTTCTTC.

In DNA form, the CDR3 reads TGTGCCAGCAGTTTCAGTGATCAGCCCCAGCATTTT. Its protein is CASSFSDQPQHF. This chain joins TRBV28 and TRBJ1-5; D uncertain. Trimming pared 3 bases from V and 5 bases from J, leaving 5 bases between. Germline values: CDR1 MDHEN, CDR2 SYDVKM. This CDR3 region has 12 residues.

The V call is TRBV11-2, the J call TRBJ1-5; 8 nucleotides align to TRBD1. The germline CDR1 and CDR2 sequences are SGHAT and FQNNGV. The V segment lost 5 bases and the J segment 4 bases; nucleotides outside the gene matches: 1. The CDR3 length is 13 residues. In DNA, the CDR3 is TGTGCCAGCAGCGGGACAGGTAATCAGCCCCAGCATTTT. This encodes CASSGTGNQPQHF.

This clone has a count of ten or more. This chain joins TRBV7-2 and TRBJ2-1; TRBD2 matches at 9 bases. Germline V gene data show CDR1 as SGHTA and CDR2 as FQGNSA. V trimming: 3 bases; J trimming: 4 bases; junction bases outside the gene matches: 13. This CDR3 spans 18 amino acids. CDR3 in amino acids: CASSFSPISGGEYNEQFF. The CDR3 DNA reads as TGTGCCAGCAGCTTCTCCCCCATTAGCGGGGGAGAGTACAATGAGCAGTTCTTC.

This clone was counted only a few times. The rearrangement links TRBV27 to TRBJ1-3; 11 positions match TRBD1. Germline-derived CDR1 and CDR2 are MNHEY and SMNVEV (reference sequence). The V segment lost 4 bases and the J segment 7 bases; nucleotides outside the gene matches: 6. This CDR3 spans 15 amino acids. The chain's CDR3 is CASSSLRDRGNTIYF. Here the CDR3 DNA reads TGTGCCAGCAGTTCCCTCCGGGACAGGGGGAACACCATATATTTT.

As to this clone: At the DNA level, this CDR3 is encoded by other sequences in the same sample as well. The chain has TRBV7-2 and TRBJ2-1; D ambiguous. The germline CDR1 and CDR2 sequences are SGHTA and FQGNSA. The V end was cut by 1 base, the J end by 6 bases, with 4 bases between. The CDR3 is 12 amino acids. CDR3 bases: TGTGCCAGCAGCTTAGAGGGCAATGAGCAGTTCTTC. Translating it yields CASSLEGNEQFF.

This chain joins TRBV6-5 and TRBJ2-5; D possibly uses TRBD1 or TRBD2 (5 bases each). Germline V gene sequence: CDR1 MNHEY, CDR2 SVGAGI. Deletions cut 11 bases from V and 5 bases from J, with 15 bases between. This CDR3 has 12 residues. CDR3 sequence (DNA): TGTGCCCTTGGGACGACCGGGGAGACCCAGTACTTC. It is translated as CALGTTGETQYF.

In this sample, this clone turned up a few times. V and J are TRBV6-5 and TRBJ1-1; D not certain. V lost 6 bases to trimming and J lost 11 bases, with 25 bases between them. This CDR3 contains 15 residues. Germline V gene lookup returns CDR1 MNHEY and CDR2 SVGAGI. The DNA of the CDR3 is TGTGCCAGCAGATTATTACTAAGGCCCGGTGACGGGGCTTTCTTT. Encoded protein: CASRLLLRPGDGAFF.

The CDR3 protein is CASSLEDLTASYEQYF. The CDR3 region has the DNA TGTGCCAGCAGCTTAGAGGACTTAACGGCCTCCTACGAGCAGTACTTC. The rearrangement uses TRBV7-9 and TRBJ2-7, with D perhaps matching TRBD2 (5 bases). CDR3 length: 16 residues. Trimming removed 1 base from V and 0 bases from J, with 13 bases in between. Per germline, CDR1 SEHNR and CDR2 FQNEAQ (reference sequence).

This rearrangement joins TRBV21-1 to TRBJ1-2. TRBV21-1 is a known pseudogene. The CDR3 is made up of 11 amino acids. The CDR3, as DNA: TGTGCCAGCAGCAAGCGGGGAGACTACACCTTC. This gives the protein CASSKRGDYTF.

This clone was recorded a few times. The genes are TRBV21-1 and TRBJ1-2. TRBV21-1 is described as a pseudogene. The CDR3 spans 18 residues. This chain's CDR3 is CASREKGGQVASNYGYTF. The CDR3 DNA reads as TGTGCCAGCAGGGAAAAAGGGGGGCAGGTGGCCTCTAACTATGGCTACACCTTC.

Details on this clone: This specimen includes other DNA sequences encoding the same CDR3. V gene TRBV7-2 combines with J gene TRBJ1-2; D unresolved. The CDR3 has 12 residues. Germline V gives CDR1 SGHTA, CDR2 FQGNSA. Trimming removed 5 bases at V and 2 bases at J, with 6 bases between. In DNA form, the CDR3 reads TGTGCCAGCAGCCCTGGGAACTATGGCTACACCTTC. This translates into CASSPGNYGYTF.

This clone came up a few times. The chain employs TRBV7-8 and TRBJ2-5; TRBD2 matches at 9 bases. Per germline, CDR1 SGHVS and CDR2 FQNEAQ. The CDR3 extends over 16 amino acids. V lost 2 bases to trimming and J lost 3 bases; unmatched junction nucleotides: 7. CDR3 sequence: CASSLYSSGDKETQYF. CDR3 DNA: TGTGCCAGCAGCTTATACTCTAGCGGGGATAAAGAGACCCAGTACTTC.

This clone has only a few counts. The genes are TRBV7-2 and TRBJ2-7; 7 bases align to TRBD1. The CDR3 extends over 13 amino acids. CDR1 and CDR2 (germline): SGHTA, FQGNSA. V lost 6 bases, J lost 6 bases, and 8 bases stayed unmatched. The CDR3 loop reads CASSSTGVGEQYF. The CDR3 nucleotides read TGTGCCAGCAGTTCCACAGGGGTAGGCGAGCAGTACTTC.

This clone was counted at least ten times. Here the CDR3 reads CASIPGQGLGNQPQHF. The CDR3 DNA follows: TGTGCCAGCATCCCGGGACAGGGGTTAGGCAATCAGCCCCAGCATTTT. The rearrangement links TRBV28 to TRBJ1-5; 10 bases map to TRBD1. V gave up 7 bases and J gave up 2 bases; unmatched junction bases: 8. The CDR3 is made up of 16 amino acids. Germline CDR1 is MDHEN and CDR2 is SYDVKM.